This T cell receptor beta chain was observed in a study of PD-L1 blockade in urothelial cancer. The data were produced by immunoSEQ multiplex PCR, yet TCRdb's version contains in-frame clones alone and is incomplete. The repertoire includes about 88,000 clones, approximately 91% of them detected once, and roughly 10% sits in the top ten. CDR1 and CDR2 (germline): LNHNV, YYDKDF (reference sequence). The CDR3 has 16 residues. Trimming stripped 0 bases from V and 1 base from J, with 12 bases between. This receptor was taken from a man in his sixties with urothelial cancer. The chain recombines TRBV15 with TRBJ2-5; tentative D call: TRBD2 (5 bases). The sequencing here drew on PBMCs, taken around atezolizumab (anti-PD-L1) treatment. CDR3 residues: CATSREPRLTQETQYF. DNA for the CDR3: TGTGCCACCAGCAGAGAGCCAAGACTAACCCAAGAGACCCAGTACTTC.